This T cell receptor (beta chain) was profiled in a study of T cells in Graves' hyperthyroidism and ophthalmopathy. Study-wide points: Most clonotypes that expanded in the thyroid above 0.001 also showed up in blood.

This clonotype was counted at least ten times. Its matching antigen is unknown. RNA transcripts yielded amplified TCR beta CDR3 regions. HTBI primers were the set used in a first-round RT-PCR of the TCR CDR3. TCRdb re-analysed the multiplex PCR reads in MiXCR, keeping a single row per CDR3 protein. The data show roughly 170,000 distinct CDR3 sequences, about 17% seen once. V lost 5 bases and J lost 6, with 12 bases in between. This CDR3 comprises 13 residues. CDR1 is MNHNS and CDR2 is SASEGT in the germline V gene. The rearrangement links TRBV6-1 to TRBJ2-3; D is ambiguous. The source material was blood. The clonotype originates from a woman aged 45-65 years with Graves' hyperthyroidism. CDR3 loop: CASSLHRADTQYF. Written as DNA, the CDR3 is TGTGCCAGCAGTTTACACCGGGCGGATACGCAGTATTTT.